This TCR beta chain was identified during a study of glioma-infiltrating T cells after dendritic cell vaccination (TCRdb year 2016). Study-level background: A cohort of some 15 glioblastoma patients from Phase I and II dendritic cell vaccination trials was included, of whom 9 were newly diagnosed and 6 had recurrent disease. Patients received autologous tumor lysate-pulsed dendritic cell vaccination between about 2002 and 2013. The vaccine consisted of monocyte-derived dendritic cells cultured seven to eight days with IL-4 and GM-CSF, then pulsed overnight with autologous tumor lysate. Three intradermal dendritic cell vaccine injections were administered to patients at biweekly intervals in the arm below the axilla. In glioblastoma patients vaccinated with dendritic cells, deep sequencing of TCR beta CDR3 regions served to measure tumor-infiltrating lymphocyte content and to compare repertoires between tumor and blood. Survival after dendritic cell vaccination was correlated with TCR sequencing metrics, including TIL content and tumor-blood repertoire overlap.

Selection of patients required sufficient residual fresh-frozen tumor tissue and over two years of available survival data. An isocitrate dehydrogenase mutation was not carried by any of the glioblastoma patients, although molecular status was otherwise variable. PBMC collection took place before vaccination, two weeks after the third vaccination, and at tumor progression if progression occurred. The Qiagen DNeasy Blood extraction Kit was used for extraction of genomic DNA. Study-level results and caveats: The cohort was small and heterogeneous, with few patients having full blood and tumor sets and even fewer initial-recurrent tumor pairs. The three-group TCR overlap response model was characterized as speculative, and prospective validation of the model was stated to be required. Higher estimated pretreatment TIL content predicted longer time to progression and overall survival after dendritic cell vaccination. No direct relationship between TCR clonality and survival was found, suggesting a diverse polyclonal response may matter.

The immunoSEQ assay amplified TCRB CDR3 regions from approximately 2 micrograms of genomic DNA, or from all available DNA when less than that amount was available. Multiplex PCR used 60 forward primers for TCR V beta segments and 13 reverse primers for J beta segments. Synthetic control templates were spiked into each sample at limiting dilution to estimate reads per starting template. The Illumina HiSeq System generated sequencing reads of 87 bp. In the paper's pipeline: PCR and sequencing errors were removed by merging closely related sequences with a nearest neighbor algorithm. TCR overlap was defined as the percentage of unique tumor TCR beta sequences that were also present in the same patient's peripheral blood. TCRdb stores this immuneACCESS table with in-frame sequences only. Part of the clones is absent; in the studies checked, under half of the shortfall reflects unresolved V genes, and no reason is known for the rest. The DNA gave D and trimming, while V, J and clone size come from that table. This sample comprises tens of thousands of clones, around 83% of them detected only once. Over 8.5% of the sample lies in the top ten.

Turning to this clone: Its antigen is still unknown. Base quality data are lacking; no much larger clone is found one base away.

CDR1 and CDR2 are read off the germline V gene (reference sequence) as LNHDA and SQIVND. V is cut back by 6 bases and J by 5 bases, with 9 bases in the junction unmatched. The CDR3 covers 15 residues, taking in both the cysteine and the phenylalanine. The DNA shown is the 45-base CDR3, in frame from base 1. The V and J segments used are TRBV19 and TRBJ2-1; 8 bases in between match TRBD2. The TCR comes from a human donor with glioblastoma. Sequenced here: blood, sampled before dendritic cell vaccination. Read as DNA, the sequence is TGTGCCAGTAGAAACCTGGCGGGGGGCAACAATGAGCAGTTCTTC. The translation is CASRNLAGGNNEQFF.